The 13 T cell receptor beta chains reported below all come from one sample, sequenced in a study of cytomegalovirus exposure and HLA in healthy donors (dated by TCRdb to about 2017). The library was built by means of the immunoSEQ multiplex PCR assay. A mixture of 60 forward primers for TCR Vbeta segments and 13 reverse primers for TCR Jbeta segments was used in the multiplex PCR. Not all clones reach the TCRdb copy of this immuneACCESS table, which keeps in-frame sequences only. Checked studies attribute under half of the gap to unresolved V genes and leave the rest unexplained. The sample table contains 180,000 or so clones; only one count was recorded for more than 70% of them. Clones ranked in the top ten supply 1.3% to 1.5% of the sample. The sample consisted of PBMCs. The source is a girl aged 10 to 17 in good health and CMV-seropositive.

This rearrangement joins TRBV7-2 to TRBJ2-1; 8 nucleotides align to TRBD1. Germline values: CDR1 SGHTA, CDR2 FQGNSA. Unmatched junction bases numbered 6, after V lost 5 bases and J lost 6 bases. This CDR3 has 14 residues. DNA of the CDR3: TGTGCCAGCAGCCGTTTGGACAGGGCCAATGAGCAGTTCTTC. Translation gives CASSRLDRANEQFF.

The chain combines TRBV25-1 with TRBJ1-2, with 9 nucleotides matching TRBD1. The CDR3 runs 15 residues. V gave up 2 bases and J gave up 4 bases; unmatched junction bases: 5. Germline V CDR1 and CDR2: MGHDK, SYGVNS. The CDR3 protein is CASSEPGTGSYGYTF. In nucleotides, the CDR3 is TGTGCCAGCAGTGAACCAGGGACAGGGAGCTATGGCTACACCTTC.

For the CDR3, the DNA is TGTGCCAGCAGCTGGGCGGGAGGGCCCACAACCAATGAGCAGTTCTTC. It encodes CASSWAGGPTTNEQFF. The chain is built from TRBV27 and TRBJ2-1, with 9 bases fitting TRBD2. Germline CDR1 and CDR2: MNHEY and SMNVEV (reference sequence). J was trimmed by 6 bases and V by 6 bases; bases with no gene match: 12. This CDR3 region has 16 residues.

The rearrangement links TRBV27 to TRBJ1-5; D is possibly TRBD1 (5 bases). From germline, CDR1 is MNHEY and CDR2 SMNVEV (reference sequence). The CDR3 loop spans 14 amino acids. Trimming shortened V by 1 base and J by 7 bases, and 11 bases separated the two germline ends. This CDR3 is CASSLYPGRQPQHF. Here the CDR3 DNA reads TGTGCCAGCAGTTTATATCCAGGGAGGCAGCCCCAGCATTTT.

This clone occurred a few times. The V call is TRBV5-4, the J call TRBJ2-3, with D possibly matching TRBD2 (6 bases). Germline CDR1 is SGHNT and CDR2 is YYREEE (reference sequence). Trimming cost V 0 bases and J 3 bases, with 11 bases left between them. This CDR3 is built from 15 residues. Here the CDR3 reads CASSLDGGFTDTQYF. DNA for the CDR3: TGTGCCAGCAGCTTGGATGGAGGGTTTACAGATACGCAGTATTTT.

The chain couples TRBV6-5 to TRBJ2-1; a weak D match, TRBD2 (5 bases). Trimming took 2 bases from V and 3 from J, leaving 14 bases between them. CDR3 length: 16 amino acids. CDR1 is MNHEY, CDR2 SVGAGI, per germline. CDR3 sequence reads: CASSYRAELNYNEQFF. In DNA, the CDR3 is TGTGCCAGCAGTTACCGAGCGGAGCTGAACTACAATGAGCAGTTCTTC.

The chain employs TRBV6-6 and TRBJ2-2; TRBD2 agrees at 8 bases. This CDR3 has 16 amino acids. V shed 2 bases, J shed 1 base, and the junction held 3 bases outside the gene matches. CDR1 and CDR2 (germline): MNHNY, SVGAGI (reference sequence). The CDR3 protein is CASSYKAGVNTGELFF. CDR3 DNA sequence: TGTGCCAGCAGTTACAAAGCGGGAGTGAACACCGGGGAGCTGTTTTTT.

The rearrangement links TRBV4-1 to TRBJ1-2; a weak D match, TRBD1 (5 bases). CDR3 size: 15 residues. V gave up 0 bases and J gave up 2 bases, with 10 bases separating them. The V gene's germline CDR1 is MGHRA and CDR2 YSYEKL. CDR3 sequence reads: CASSQEVRGNYGYTF. The DNA for the CDR3 is TGCGCCAGCAGCCAAGAAGTTCGGGGGAACTATGGCTACACCTTC.

For the CDR3, the DNA is TGTGCCAGCAGCCTAAACTGGGGAGGGGCCCAGTACTTC. Its protein is CASSLNWGGAQYF. V and J are TRBV14 and TRBJ2-5, with 7 nucleotides matching TRBD2. Germline CDR1 is SGHDN and CDR2 is FVKESK. The CDR3 runs 13 residues. After removal of 4 bases from V and 9 bases from J, the junction contained 8 bases not matched to a gene.

The chain carries TRBV5-1 and TRBJ2-1; 11 positions match TRBD1. Germline assignment: CDR1 SGHRS and CDR2 YFSETQ. V dropped 4 bases and J dropped 6; count of bases not matched to a gene: 3. The CDR3 is made up of 14 amino acids. CDR3: CASSAGTGGNEQFF. DNA of the CDR3: TGCGCCAGCAGCGCCGGGACAGGGGGCAATGAGCAGTTCTTC.

The chain uses TRBV10-1 and TRBJ1-1; the D is unclear. CDR3 length equals 14 residues. V was shortened by 0 bases and J by 5 bases, with 10 bases between the two germline ends. The germline CDR1 and CDR2 sequences are WNHNN and SYGVQD (reference sequence). CDR3 sequence: CASSESGRTTEAFF. The CDR3 nucleotides read TGCGCCAGCAGTGAGTCGGGTAGGACTACTGAAGCTTTCTTT.

The chain is built from TRBV7-3 and TRBJ2-1; 7 bases agree with TRBD2. CDR3 length equals 15 residues. Per the germline V gene, CDR1 is SGHTA and CDR2 is FQGTGA. Unmatched junction bases numbered 9, after V lost 2 bases and J lost 8 bases. CDR3 bases: TGTGCCAGCAGCTTATCTCGCGGGAGCGGGTATGAGCAGTTCTTC. It is translated as CASSLSRGSGYEQFF.

The chain links TRBV10-2 to TRBJ2-1; D might be TRBD1 (5 bases). V was clipped by 4 bases and J by 5 bases, with 12 bases between them. The germline V gene encodes CDR1 WSHSY and CDR2 SAAADI. The CDR3 contains 14 residues. In DNA, the CDR3 is TGCGCCAGCAGTGGGGGCCGCCTGGACAATGAGCAGTTCTTC. Translated, it gives CASSGGRLDNEQFF.